This T cell receptor (beta chain) emerged from a study of OX40 agonist ivuxolimab in advanced cancers. Study context: Dose-escalation patients were diagnosed with hepatocellular carcinoma, melanoma, renal cell cancer or head and neck cancer.

Patients who had autoimmune disease history or got systemic immunosuppression were left out. Blood got drawn at baseline, again on cycle 4 day 1, and then on cycle 7 day 1. The repertoire was sequenced with immunoSEQ multiplex PCR; TCRdb's copy has only in-frame clones and lacks some. The top ten clones hold about 15% of a sample with about 43,000 clones, around 88% of them seen once. Sequenced material: CD4+ or CD8+ T cells sorted from blood, taken in a trial of the OX40 agonist ivuxolimab. The TCR comes from an adult with an advanced solid tumor such as melanoma, head and neck, liver or kidney cancer.

The DNA of the CDR3 is TGTGCCAGCTCACCCCCAGACATATCCTACAATGAGCAGTTCTTC. Protein: CASSPPDISYNEQFF. The V call is TRBV18, the J call TRBJ2-1, with D unresolved. Germline V gene data show CDR1 as KGHSH and CDR2 as LQKENI. The CDR3 covers 15 residues. V lost 3 bases and J lost 1, with 10 bases in between.